The 17 T cell receptor beta chains below all came from one sample that was sequenced in a study of human T cells and chemical hapten exposure. Time point indicated: patch test 3, about 24 weeks after DPC sensitization. Regarding treatment: therapeutic diphenylcyclopropenone sensitization with weekly scalp DPC. From the RACE reads, TCRdb called clonotypes with MiXCR, one entry per CDR3 protein. This table holds about 64,000 distinct CDR3 sequences, 11% found once. Specimen: whole blood, collected in connection with sensitization to the hapten diphenylcyclopropenone (DPC). Receptor source: a woman aged 25 to 45 with alopecia areata. Some clones in this sample may be carry-over from other donors' samples.

This clonotype was seen a handful of times. The V gene is TRBV30, the J gene TRBJ2-1; 12 bases agree with TRBD2. V lost 2 bases to trimming and J lost 9 bases; unmatched junction nucleotides: 11. Germline CDR1 and CDR2: GTSNPN and SVGIG (reference sequence). The CDR3 sequence is 16 residues long. In DNA, the CDR3 is TGTGCCTGGAGTATCCTCCCTAGCGGGGGGGCGGGTGAGCAGTTCTTC. It yields the protein CAWSILPSGGAGEQFF.

A remark on this clonotype: A much larger clone lies a single base off, so this may be a read error. J is TRBJ2-7 and V is TRBV30; D is undetermined. Germline V gene lookup returns CDR1 GTSNPN and CDR2 SVGIG (reference sequence). This CDR3 spans 14 amino acids. Trimming stripped 3 bases from V and 3 bases from J, with 15 bases between. The CDR3 region has the DNA TGTGCCTGGAGCCCGGGCCAGAGCAGCTACGAGCAGTACTTC. This sequence encodes CAWSPGQSSYEQYF.

This clonotype was detected only a few times. This chain connects TRBV5-1 to TRBJ2-7, with 9 bases lining up with TRBD1. Looked up from germline, CDR1 is SGHRS and CDR2 is YFSETQ. The CDR3 runs to 14 residues. The V segment lost 7 bases and the J segment 2 bases; nucleotides outside the gene matches: 7. The CDR3 region has the DNA TGCGCCAGCCGCCCCGGGACAGGGCCCTACGAGCAGTACTTC. Protein product: CASRPGTGPYEQYF.

V and J are TRBV2 and TRBJ2-3; D gene ambiguous. The CDR3 spans 15 residues. V lost 2 bases and J lost 2, with 11 bases in between. The V gene's germline CDR1 is SNHLY and CDR2 FYNNEI. CDR3 sequence (DNA): TGTGCCAGCAGTGAATGGGTCCGACCCACAGATACGCAGTATTTT. Protein sequence: CASSEWVRPTDTQYF.

This rearrangement joins TRBV29-1 to TRBJ1-3; weak D call: TRBD1 (6 bases). Germline CDR1 SQVTM, CDR2 ANQGSEA. Trimming removed 2 bases from V and 2 bases from J, with 7 bases in between. The CDR3 has 13 residues. CDR3 region: CSVESGAGNTIYF. Written as DNA, the CDR3 is TGCAGCGTTGAATCAGGGGCTGGAAACACCATATATTTT.

V usage is TRBV28 and J usage is TRBJ2-2, with a possible D match to TRBD2 (5 bases). The CDR3 has 14 amino acids. CDR1 is MDHEN, CDR2 SYDVKM, per germline. Trimming took off 5 bases at V and 1 base at J, with 8 bases between the two ends. The CDR3 spells CASSPDLNTGELFF. DNA for the CDR3: TGTGCCAGCAGTCCGGACTTGAACACCGGGGAGCTGTTTTTT.

The chain links TRBV6-1 to TRBJ2-5; perhaps TRBD1 as D (5 bases). V was trimmed by 9 bases and J by 1 base, leaving 21 bases between them. The CDR3 length is 16 residues. Germline lookup yields CDR1 MNHNS and CDR2 SASEGT. In DNA form, the CDR3 reads TGTGCCAGTAAGAGTGGCAGACAGCTTTTCCAAGAGACCCAGTACTTC. Its translation: CASKSGRQLFQETQYF.

In this sample, this clonotype turned up many times. The genes are TRBV20-1 and TRBJ1-4; perhaps TRBD1 as D (5 bases). The CDR3 sequence is 16 residues long. V lost 0 bases and J 0 bases, leaving 11 bases between the germline ends. Germline-derived CDR1 and CDR2 are DFQATT and SNEGSKA (reference sequence). CDR3 sequence reads: CSAREGGVSTNEKLFF. CDR3 coding DNA: TGCAGTGCTAGAGAGGGGGGTGTTTCAACTAATGAAAAACTGTTTTTT.

This clonotype was seen a few times. The chain links TRBV6-5 to TRBJ2-1, with TRBD1 identical over 10 bases. The CDR3 covers 20 residues. Germline V gives CDR1 MNHEY, CDR2 SVGAGI. Trimming took 5 bases from V and 11 from J; bases not matched to a gene: 27. This CDR3 is CASSPRDRGRLSGRPRKQFF. The CDR3 nucleotides are TGTGCCAGCAGTCCCCGCGACAGGGGGCGGTTAAGCGGGAGACCTCGAAAGCAGTTCTTC.

This clonotype appeared many times. This chain uses TRBV12-3 or TRBV12-4 with TRBJ2-7; 7 nucleotides agree with TRBD2. Trimming at V came to 4 bases and at J to 0 bases, leaving 3 bases not matched to a gene. CDR3 length equals 14 residues. The DNA for the CDR3 is TGTGCCAGCAGTTCGGGGGGAGGCTCCTACGAGCAGTACTTC. This codes for CASSSGGGSYEQYF.

This clonotype was detected a few times. This chain joins TRBV20-1 and TRBJ2-3; 9 nucleotides match TRBD2. The V segment lost 5 bases and the J segment 4 bases; nucleotides outside the gene matches: 1. Germline values: CDR1 DFQATT, CDR2 SNEGSKA (reference sequence). This CDR3 contains 12 residues. CDR3 coding DNA: TGCAGTGCTCGCGGGGGGGCAGATACGCAGTATTTT. It specifies CSARGGADTQYF.

V and J are TRBV7-8 and TRBJ1-4; 7 bases align to TRBD1. After removal of 2 bases from V and 10 bases from J, the junction contained 10 bases not matched to a gene. The CDR3 runs 15 residues. Germline V gene sequence: CDR1 SGHVS, CDR2 FQNEAQ. The CDR3, as DNA: TGTGCCAGCAGCTTATCGGCAGGGGGTGGCGGAAAACTGTTTTTT. Encoded protein: CASSLSAGGGGKLFF.

A remark on this clonotype: The junction and the germline gene differ at one end; a read error may be behind it. V usage is TRBV20-1 and J usage is TRBJ2-1, with D tentatively TRBD1 (5 bases). CDR1 and CDR2 (germline): DFQATT, SNEGSKA (reference sequence). This CDR3 is built from 13 residues. This chain's CDR3 is CSASLGSLRTILF. CDR3 sequence (DNA): TGCAGTGCCTCGTTGGGGTCCCTGCGGACAATCCTCTTC.

This clonotype was detected only once. The chain has TRBV4-1 and TRBJ2-1, with D uncertain. Germline values: CDR1 MGHRA, CDR2 YSYEKL. Trimming cost V 0 bases and J 7 bases, with 13 bases left between them. The CDR3 extends over 15 amino acids. The DNA for the CDR3 is TGCGCCAGCAGCCAAGATCCCCTACTCGGGAATGAGCAGTTCTTC. Encoded protein: CASSQDPLLGNEQFF.

In its sample, this clonotype was seen a few times. This chain uses TRBV12-3 or TRBV12-4 with TRBJ2-3; possibly TRBD2 for D (6 bases). The V end lost 7 bases, the J end lost 0 bases, and 14 bases lay between the germline ends. This CDR3 is built from 15 residues. CDR3 residues: CASIPGSGSTDTQYF. In DNA, the CDR3 is TGTGCCAGCATCCCAGGAAGCGGGAGCACAGATACGCAGTATTTT.

Concerning this clonotype: One end of the junction fails to match germline, which may point to a read error. The chain combines TRBV28 with TRBJ2-2; no reliable D call. CDR3 length: 15 amino acids. Germline V gene data show CDR1 as MDHEN and CDR2 as SYDVKM. For the CDR3, the DNA is TGTGCCAGCAGCCCCGCCCCTGTACCCACCAGGGAGCTGTTTTTT. Residues: CASSPAPVPTRELFF.

This clonotype was observed many times. This chain uses TRBV5-1 with TRBJ1-1; no clear D gene. The V gene lost 2 bases and the J gene lost 4 bases, with 12 bases spanning the gap. The CDR3 loop spans 14 amino acids. Germline V gene lookup returns CDR1 SGHRS and CDR2 YFSETQ. The chain's CDR3 is CASSFQAEGTEAFF. DNA for the CDR3: TGCGCCAGCAGCTTTCAGGCGGAGGGCACTGAAGCTTTCTTT.